This T cell receptor beta chain comes out of a study of T cells in Graves' hyperthyroidism and ophthalmopathy. This clonotype was seen a handful of times. The diagnoses drew upon clinical symptoms, serum thyroxine and TRAb, thyroid ultrasound and orbital computed tomography. In germline, CDR1 is MDHEN, CDR2 SYDVKM. V gave up 3 bases and J gave up 3 bases; unmatched junction bases: 11. This CDR3 comprises 16 residues. What was amplified from RNA transcripts were TCR beta CDR3 regions. First-round RT-PCR targeting the TCR CDR3 was performed with the HTBI primer set. TCRdb redid the calling of the multiplex PCR reads with MiXCR, one entry per CDR3 protein. Of over 700,000 distinct CDR3 sequences listed, 35% are singletons.

Material: blood. The chain is built from TRBV28 and TRBJ2-7; TRBD2 agrees at 7 bases. The TCR originated in a woman between 35 and 50 years old with Graves' hyperthyroidism. CDR3 protein: CASSFGLAAPDYEQYF. CDR3 nucleotides: TGTGCCAGCAGTTTTGGGCTAGCGGCCCCAGACTACGAGCAGTACTTC.